The subject of this entry is one T cell receptor beta chain. Its antigen remains unknown. This sample stems from a study of CD8 T cells in Susac syndrome. Findings and limits, study-wide: TCR sequencing and HLA analysis covered a relatively small number of individuals.

An input of roughly 0.5 to 1 ug of RNA was subjected to reverse transcription using random hexamers. immunoSEQ multiplex PCR amplified TCR beta CDR3 across 54 Vbeta, 13 Jbeta. TCRdb ran MiXCR on the immunoSEQ multiplex PCR reads and lists one entry per CDR3 protein. The profile shows around 120,000 distinct CDR3 sequences, roughly 94% of them singletons. Germline values: CDR1 MDHEN, CDR2 SYDVKM. The CDR3 is 15 residues long. V was trimmed by 2 bases and J by 6 bases, leaving 14 bases between them. Sequenced sample: CD4+ T cells from PBMCs. The V gene is TRBV28, the J gene TRBJ2-4; the D gene is possibly TRBD2 (6 bases). The sequence derives from a human donor with multiple sclerosis. The DNA for the CDR3 is TGTGCCAGCAGTTTAGCCGGGAGTGGCGTAAACATTCAGTACTTC. Residues: CASSLAGSGVNIQYF.